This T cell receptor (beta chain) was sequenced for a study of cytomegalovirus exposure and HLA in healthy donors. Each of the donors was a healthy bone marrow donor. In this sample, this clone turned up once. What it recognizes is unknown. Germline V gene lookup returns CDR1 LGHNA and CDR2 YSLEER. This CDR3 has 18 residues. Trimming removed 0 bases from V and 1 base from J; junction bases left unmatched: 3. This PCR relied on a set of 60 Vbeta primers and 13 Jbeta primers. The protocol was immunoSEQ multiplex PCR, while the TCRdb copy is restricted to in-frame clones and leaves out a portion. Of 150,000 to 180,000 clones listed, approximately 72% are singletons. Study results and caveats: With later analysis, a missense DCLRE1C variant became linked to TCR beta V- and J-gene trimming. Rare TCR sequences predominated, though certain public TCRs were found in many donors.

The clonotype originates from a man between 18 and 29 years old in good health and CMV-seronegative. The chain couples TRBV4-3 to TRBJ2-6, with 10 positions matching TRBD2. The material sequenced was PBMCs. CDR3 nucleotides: TGCGCCAGCAGCCAAGAACTTAGCGGGAGGTCTGGGGCCAACGTCCTGACTTTC. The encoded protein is CASSQELSGRSGANVLTF.